The clone carrying this T cell receptor beta chain was observed a single time. Its antigen is unidentified. The method was immunoSEQ multiplex PCR; TCRdb's version includes in-frame clones alone and lacks a portion of them. In the table there are approximately 74,000 clones, roughly 75% of which are singletons. This sample was included in a study of vaccination effects on CD4 cells after COVID-19. Once cultured for 10 to 11 days, the cells underwent separation to obtain CD4+ T cells. Each participant received a vaccine that was either BNT162b2 or mRNA-1273, given as two doses. Germline V gene lookup returns CDR1 SGHRS and CDR2 YFSETQ. Trimming shortened V by 4 bases and J by 2 bases, and 21 bases separated the two germline ends. The CDR3 covers 17 residues.

The starting material was CD4+ T cells from PBMCs cultured without peptide, obtained after COVID-19 vaccination. This TCR came from a human donor who received a COVID-19 vaccine. This rearrangement joins TRBV5-1 to TRBJ1-2, with D possibly matching TRBD1 (6 bases). The CDR3 is CASSPREQGATNYGYTF. The CDR3 DNA sequence: TGCGCCAGCAGCCCGAGAGAACAGGGAGCAACCAACTATGGCTACACCTTC.